Listed below are T cell receptor beta chains from one sample, sequenced in a study of OX40 agonist ivuxolimab in advanced cancers. TCRdb keeps only in-frame clones here, not all; method: immunoSEQ multiplex PCR. This sample has tens of thousands of clones, with around 87% found just once. The specimen was CD4+ or CD8+ T cells sorted from blood, collected in a trial of the OX40 agonist ivuxolimab. The receptors come from an adult with an advanced solid tumor such as melanoma, head and neck, liver or kidney cancer. Each CDR3 is given with its conserved first and last residue. Each record gives: clone size, D gene, V gene, J gene, CDR3 DNA, CDR3 protein. The D gene is left open where the match is weak. Only some rows state a clone size, as once, few, many or a class for expanded clones.

.,TRBD2,TRBV5-8,TRBJ2-5,TGTGCCAGCATCCCCGGACTAGCGGGAGGAGCAGCCCAAGAGACCCAGTACTTC,CASIPGLAGGAAQETQYF
.,TRBD2,TRBV9,TRBJ2-3,TGTGCCAGCAGCCCCCTAAGCGGGAGTGCAGATACGCAGTATTTT,CASSPLSGSADTQYF
.,.,TRBV4-1,TRBJ2-7,TGCGCCAGCAGCCAAGTGATTAGCGGACCCTACGAGCAGTACTTC,CASSQVISGPYEQYF
.,TRBD1,TRBV4-1,TRBJ1-3,TGCGCCAGCAGCCAGGTGGGACAGAAGCGGGGAAACACCATATATTTT,CASSQVGQKRGNTIYF
.,.,TRBV19,TRBJ1-6,TGTGCCAGTAGACAGGGATTGAATTCACCCCTCCACTTT,CASRQGLNSPLHF
.,.,TRBV7-9,TRBJ1-3,TGTGCCAGCAGCACGAACCAGGTCTCTGGAAACACCATATATTTT,CASSTNQVSGNTIYF
.,.,TRBV4-1,TRBJ2-5,TGCGCCAGCAGCCAAGGAATTATAGAGACCCAGTACTTC,CASSQGIIETQYF
.,TRBD2,TRBV7-2,TRBJ2-2,TGTGCCAGCAGCTCAGCGGGAGGCGGGGAGCTGTTTTTT,CASSSAGGGELFF
few,TRBD2,TRBV2,TRBJ2-1,TGTGTTAGGGAGACTAGCGAGGAGAATGAGCAGTTCTTC,CVRETSEENEQFF
once,TRBD2,TRBV19,TRBJ2-3,TGTGCCAGTAGTATACCTCTAGCGGGGAAAGGGGATACGCAGTATTTT,CASSIPLAGKGDTQYF
.,TRBD2,TRBV7-9,TRBJ2-1,TGTGCCAGCAGCTTAGCGCTAGCGGGAGAAAATGAGCAGTTCTTC,CASSLALAGENEQFF
.,TRBD1,TRBV6-1,TRBJ2-7,TGTGCCAGCAGACCCGGGACAGGGTCCTACGAGCAGTACTTC,CASRPGTGSYEQYF
.,TRBD2,TRBV18,TRBJ2-1,TGTGCCAGCTCACCCCTAGCGGGGAAGTACAATGAGCAGTTCTTC,CASSPLAGKYNEQFF
.,.,TRBV28,TRBJ2-1,TGTGCCAGCAGATCCGGGACCCGCTGGTTGCAGTTCTTC,CASRSGTRWLQFF
.,TRBD1,TRBV28,TRBJ1-4,TGTGCCAGCAGTTTGCCCGGCAGACAGGGATCGAGGAATGAAAAACTGTTTTTT,CASSLPGRQGSRNEKLFF
.,.,TRBV2,TRBJ2-4,TGTGCCAGCGGGATCTCGGACATTCAGTACTTC,CASGISDIQYF
.,.,TRBV19,TRBJ2-7,TGTGCCAGTAGTCTGGACCCTACGGGGGTCTACGAGCAGTACTTC,CASSLDPTGVYEQYF
.,.,TRBV2,TRBJ2-7,TGTGCCAGCAGTAGAGATAGTTCTTACGAGCAGTACTTC,CASSRDSSYEQYF
.,.,TRBV11-3,TRBJ1-1,TGTGCCAGCAGCGGTGGGAACACTGAAGCTTTCTTT,CASSGGNTEAFF
once,.,TRBV30,TRBJ1-1,TGTGCCTGGAGTTTTGGAGTGAACACTGAAGCTTTCTTT,CAWSFGVNTEAFF
.,.,TRBV7-2,TRBJ1-1,TGTGCCAGCAGCTTAGTTGGGGTGAACACTGAAGCTTTCTTT,CASSLVGVNTEAFF
.,TRBD1,TRBV4-1,TRBJ1-4,TGCGCCAGCAGCCTGTCTCAGGGGGCTGGAGAGGAAAAACTGTTTTTT,CASSLSQGAGEEKLFF
.,.,TRBV10-3,TRBJ1-2,TGTGCCATCATGGGGGCGGGTTTGTATGGCTACACCTTC,CAIMGAGLYGYTF
.,.,TRBV25-1,TRBJ2-2,TGTGCCAGCACTACCGGGACACTGAACACCGGGGAGCTGTTTTTT,CASTTGTLNTGELFF
.,TRBD1,TRBV5-1,TRBJ1-2,TGCGCCAGCAGTGTGGACAGGGACTATGGCTACACCTTC,CASSVDRDYGYTF
.,TRBD1,TRBV5-5,TRBJ1-4,TGTGCCAGCAGCCAGGACAGGTGGAGGGCCAATGAAAAACTGTTTTTT,CASSQDRWRANEKLFF
once,.,TRBV14,TRBJ1-1,TGTGCCAGCAGCCACAATGGCGGTGGGAACACTGAAGCTTTCTTT,CASSHNGGGNTEAFF
.,TRBD1,TRBV19,TRBJ2-1,TGTGCCAGTAGCACTCCCGACAGGGAATGGTACAATGAGCAGTTCTTC,CASSTPDREWYNEQFF
.,TRBD1,TRBV5-1,TRBJ1-2,TGCGCCAGCAGCTTGGGGGACAGGTACTATGGCTACACCTTC,CASSLGDRYYGYTF
few,TRBD2,TRBV20-1,TRBJ2-1,TGCGGCGGGAGAACGAATAATGAGCAGTTCTTC,CGGRTNNEQFF
once,.,TRBV5-1,TRBJ2-5,TGCGCCAGCAGTTCCCAAGAGACCCAGTACTTC,CASSSQETQYF
.,TRBD1,TRBV10-3,TRBJ1-2,TGTGCCATCTATACAGGGGAGTCAGGTGGCTACACCTTC,CAIYTGESGGYTF
.,.,TRBV6-1,TRBJ1-5,TGTGCCAGCAGTTCCCGGGGGGTTGCCAATCAGCCCCAGCATTTT,CASSSRGVANQPQHF
once,.,TRBV21-1,TRBJ2-2,TGTGCCAGCAGCAAAGGGAGCCTCACCGGGGAGCTGTTTTTT,CASSKGSLTGELFF
.,.,TRBV14,TRBJ1-1,TGTGCCAGCAGCCAAACCTCAGAAGCTTTCTTT,CASSQTSEAFF
.,.,TRBV15,TRBJ2-1,TGTGCCACCAGCCAGGGACTCCCTCCCGATTACAATGAGCAGTTCTTC,CATSQGLPPDYNEQFF
.,TRBD1,TRBV28,TRBJ1-2,TGTGCCAGCCAACCAGGGGGACAGGTCAACTATGGCTACACCTTC,CASQPGGQVNYGYTF
.,.,TRBV18,TRBJ1-1,TGTGCCAGCTCAACTATGGGACACATGGCGGGTGGCACTGAAGCTTTCTTT,CASSTMGHMAGGTEAFF
.,TRBD2,TRBV11-2,TRBJ2-1,TGTGCCAGCAGCTTATACACAAGAGCGGGAGGGCTCGTTGAGCAGTTCTTC,CASSLYTRAGGLVEQFF